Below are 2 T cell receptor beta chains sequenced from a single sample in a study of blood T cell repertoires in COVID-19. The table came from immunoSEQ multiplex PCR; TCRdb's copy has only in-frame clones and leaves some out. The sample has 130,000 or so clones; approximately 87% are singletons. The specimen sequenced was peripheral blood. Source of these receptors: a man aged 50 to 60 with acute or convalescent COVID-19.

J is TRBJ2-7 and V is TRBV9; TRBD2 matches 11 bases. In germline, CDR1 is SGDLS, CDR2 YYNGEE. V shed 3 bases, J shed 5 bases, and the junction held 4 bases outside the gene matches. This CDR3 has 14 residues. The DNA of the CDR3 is TGTGCCAGCAGCGCGGGGACTAGCGGCCACGAGCAGTACTTC. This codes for CASSAGTSGHEQYF.

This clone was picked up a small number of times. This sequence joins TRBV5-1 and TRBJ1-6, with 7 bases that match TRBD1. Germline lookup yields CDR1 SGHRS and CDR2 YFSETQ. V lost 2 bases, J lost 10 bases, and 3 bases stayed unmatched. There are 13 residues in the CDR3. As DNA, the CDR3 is TGCGCCAGCAGCTTTGACAGGGACTCACCCCTCCACTTT. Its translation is CASSFDRDSPLHF.